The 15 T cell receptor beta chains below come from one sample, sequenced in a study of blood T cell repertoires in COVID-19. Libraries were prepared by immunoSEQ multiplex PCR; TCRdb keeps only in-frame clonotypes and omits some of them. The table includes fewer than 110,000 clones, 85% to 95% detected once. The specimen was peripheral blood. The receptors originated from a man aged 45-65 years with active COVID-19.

CDR3 loop: CASRAGDQETQYF. The CDR3 DNA is TGTGCCAGCCGGGCGGGGGACCAAGAGACCCAGTACTTC. The chain recombines TRBV18 with TRBJ2-5, with 7 bases lining up with TRBD2. CDR3 length: 13 amino acids. Trimming at V came to 8 bases and at J to 0 bases, leaving 3 bases not matched to a gene. Looked up from germline, CDR1 is KGHSH and CDR2 is LQKENI.

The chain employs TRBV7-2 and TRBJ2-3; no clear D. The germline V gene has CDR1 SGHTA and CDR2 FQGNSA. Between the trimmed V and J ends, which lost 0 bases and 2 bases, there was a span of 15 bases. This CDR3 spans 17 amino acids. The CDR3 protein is CASSLARSYRYTDTQYF. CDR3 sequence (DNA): TGTGCCAGCAGCTTAGCGCGAAGTTACCGTTACACAGATACGCAGTATTTT. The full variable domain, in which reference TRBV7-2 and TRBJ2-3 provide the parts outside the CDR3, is GAGVSQSPSNKVTEKGKDVELRCDPISGHTALYWYRQSLGQGLEFLIYFQGNSAPDKSGLPSDRFSAERTGGSVSTLTIQRTQQEDSAVYLCASSLARSYRYTDTQYFGPGTRLTVL.

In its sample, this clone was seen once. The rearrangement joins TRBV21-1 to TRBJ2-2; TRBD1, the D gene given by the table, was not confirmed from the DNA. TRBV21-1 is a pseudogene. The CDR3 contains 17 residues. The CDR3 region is CASSLYRTGKPTGELFF. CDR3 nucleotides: TGTGCCAGCAGCCTTTACCGGACAGGGAAACCCACCGGGGAGCTGTTTTTT.

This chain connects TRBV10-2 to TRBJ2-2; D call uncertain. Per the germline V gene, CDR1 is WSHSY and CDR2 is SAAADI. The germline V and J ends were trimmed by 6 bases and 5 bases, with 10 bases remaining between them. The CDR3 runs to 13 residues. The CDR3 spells CASSPVATGELFF. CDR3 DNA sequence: TGCGCCAGCAGCCCGGTCGCGACCGGGGAGCTGTTTTTT.

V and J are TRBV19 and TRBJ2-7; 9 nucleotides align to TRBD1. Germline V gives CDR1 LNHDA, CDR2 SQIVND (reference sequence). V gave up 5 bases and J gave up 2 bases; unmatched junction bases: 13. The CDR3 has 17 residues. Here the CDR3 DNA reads TGTGCCAGTAGTTCGGGACAGGGTGTAGAAAAGCCCTACGAGCAGTACTTC. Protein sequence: CASSSGQGVEKPYEQYF.

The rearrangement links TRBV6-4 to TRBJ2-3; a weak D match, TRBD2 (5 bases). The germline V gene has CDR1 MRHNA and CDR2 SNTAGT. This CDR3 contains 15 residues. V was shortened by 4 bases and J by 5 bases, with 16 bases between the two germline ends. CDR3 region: CASSVGLSVGDTQYF. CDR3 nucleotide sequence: TGTGCCAGCAGTGTCGGACTGTCAGTGGGAGATACGCAGTATTTT.

The CDR3 DNA reads as TGTGCCAGCAGCTTGGGTAGCGGGTCCTACGAGCAGTACTTC. Its protein product is CASSLGSGSYEQYF. The chain joins TRBV13 to TRBJ2-7; 7 bases fit TRBD2. The CDR3 spans 14 residues. The germline V gene has CDR1 PRHDT and CDR2 FYEKMQ (reference sequence). V shed 3 bases and J 1 base; nucleotides not matched to a gene: 3.

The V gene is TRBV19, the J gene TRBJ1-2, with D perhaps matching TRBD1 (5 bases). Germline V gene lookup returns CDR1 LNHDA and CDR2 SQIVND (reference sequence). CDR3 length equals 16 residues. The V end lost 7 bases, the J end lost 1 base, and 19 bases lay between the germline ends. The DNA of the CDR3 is TGTGCCAGTAAGTCCGCCGACAGTACCGGTAACTATGGCTACACCTTC. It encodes CASKSADSTGNYGYTF.

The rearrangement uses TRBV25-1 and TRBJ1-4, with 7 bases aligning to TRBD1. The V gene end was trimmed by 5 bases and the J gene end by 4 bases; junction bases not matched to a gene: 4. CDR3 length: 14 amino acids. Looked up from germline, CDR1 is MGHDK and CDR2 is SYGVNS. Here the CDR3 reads CASSRGQDNEKLFF. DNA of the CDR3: TGTGCCAGCAGTCGTGGACAGGATAATGAAAAACTGTTTTTT.

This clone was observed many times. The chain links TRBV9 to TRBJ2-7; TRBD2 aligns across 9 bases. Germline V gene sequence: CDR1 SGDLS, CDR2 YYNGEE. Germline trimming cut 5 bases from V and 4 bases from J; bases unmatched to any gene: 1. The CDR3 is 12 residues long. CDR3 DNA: TGTGCCAGCAGAGCGGGAGGTTACGAGCAGTACTTC. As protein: CASRAGGYEQYF.

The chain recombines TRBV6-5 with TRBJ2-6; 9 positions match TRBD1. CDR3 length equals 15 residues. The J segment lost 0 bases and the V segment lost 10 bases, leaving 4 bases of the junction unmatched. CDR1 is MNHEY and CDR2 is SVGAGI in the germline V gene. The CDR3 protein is CATSTGGSGANVLTF. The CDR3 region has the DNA TGTGCCACCTCGACAGGGGGCTCTGGGGCCAACGTCCTGACTTTC.

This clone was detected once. CDR3 sequence: CASTLGQNNSPLHF. For the CDR3, the DNA is TGTGCCAGCACCCTGGGGCAGAATAATTCACCCCTCCACTTT. The rearrangement links TRBV28 to TRBJ1-6, with a possible D match to TRBD1 (5 bases). The germline V and J ends were trimmed by 7 bases and 5 bases, with 12 bases remaining between them. This CDR3 has 14 residues. Germline CDR1 is MDHEN and CDR2 is SYDVKM.

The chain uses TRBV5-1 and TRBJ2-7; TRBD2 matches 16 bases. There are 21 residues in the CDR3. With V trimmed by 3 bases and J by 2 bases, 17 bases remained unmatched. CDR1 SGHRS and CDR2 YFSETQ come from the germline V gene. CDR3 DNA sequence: TGCGCCAGCAGCTCCGCGATTGGGACTAGCGGGAGGGGGGTTAGCGCCTACGAGCAGTACTTC. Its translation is CASSSAIGTSGRGVSAYEQYF.

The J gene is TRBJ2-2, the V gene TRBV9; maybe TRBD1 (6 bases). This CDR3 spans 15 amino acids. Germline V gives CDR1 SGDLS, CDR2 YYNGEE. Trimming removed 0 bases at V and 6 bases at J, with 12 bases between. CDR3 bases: TGTGCCAGCAGCGTAGTGGGGGCCAGCCCCGGGGAGCTGTTTTTT. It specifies CASSVVGASPGELFF.

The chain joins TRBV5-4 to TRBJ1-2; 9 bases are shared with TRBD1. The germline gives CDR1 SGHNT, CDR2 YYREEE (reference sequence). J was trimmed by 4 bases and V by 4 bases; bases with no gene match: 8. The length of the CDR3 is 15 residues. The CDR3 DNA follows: TGTGCCAGCAGCGGACGGACAGGGGATCTCTATGGCTACACCTTC. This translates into CASSGRTGDLYGYTF.